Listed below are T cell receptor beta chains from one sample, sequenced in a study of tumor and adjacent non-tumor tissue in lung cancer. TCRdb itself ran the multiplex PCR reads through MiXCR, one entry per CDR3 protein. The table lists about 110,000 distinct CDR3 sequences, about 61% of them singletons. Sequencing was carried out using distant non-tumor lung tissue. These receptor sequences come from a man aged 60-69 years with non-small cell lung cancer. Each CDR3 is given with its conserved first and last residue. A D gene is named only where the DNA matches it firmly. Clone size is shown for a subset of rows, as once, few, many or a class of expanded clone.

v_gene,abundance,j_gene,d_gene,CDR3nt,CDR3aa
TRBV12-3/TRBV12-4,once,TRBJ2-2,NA,TGTGCCAGCAGTCTCTCGCGGGACGCCGGGGAGCCGTTTTTT,CASSLSRDAGEPFF
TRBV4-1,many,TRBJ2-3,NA,TGCGCCAGCAGCCAAGAGGGTCCGGGGACAATTTTGGATACGCAGTATTTT,CASSQEGPGTILDTQYF
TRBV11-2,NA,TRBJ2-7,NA,TGTATCAGCAGCTTAGAGTATGGGATTGGCTACAAGCAGTACTTC,CISSLEYGIGYKQYF
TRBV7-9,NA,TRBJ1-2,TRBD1,TGTGCAAGCCTGTGGGGGACAGCAACCAACTATGGCTACATCTTC,CASLWGTATNYGYIF
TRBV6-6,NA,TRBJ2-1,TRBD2,TGTGCCAGCAGTTCCTCTAGCGGGAGGGCCGGTAATGAGCAGTTCTTT,CASSSSSGRAGNEQFF
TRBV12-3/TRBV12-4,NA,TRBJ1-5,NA,TGTGACAGCAGTTTAGCGGCGCGCTTGGGCAATCATCCCCAGCATTTT,CDSSLAARLGNHPQHF
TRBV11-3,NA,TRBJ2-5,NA,TGTGCTAGCAGCTTAAGGGCGGACGAGGCGGAGACCCAGTACTTC,CASSLRADEAETQYF
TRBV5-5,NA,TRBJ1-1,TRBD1,TGTGTCAGCAGCTTGGGACAGCGTAGAGCTTTCTTT,CVSSLGQRRAFF
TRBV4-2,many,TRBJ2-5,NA,TGTGCCAGCAGCCAAGATAACTTAGCAGGGGAGACCCAGTACTTC,CASSQDNLAGETQYF
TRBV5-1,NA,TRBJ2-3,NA,TGCGCCAGCAGCTTAGGACGGGTGACAGATACGCAGTATTTT,CASSLGRVTDTQYF
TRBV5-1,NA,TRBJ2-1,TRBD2,TGCGCCAGCAGCTTGGCTGGCGGGGGGGCCAGGGAGCAGTTCTTC,CASSLAGGGAREQFF
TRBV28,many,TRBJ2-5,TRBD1,TGTGCCAGCAGGGGATCCGGGACAGGGGGCGCCGGAAAGACCCAGTACTTC,CASRGSGTGGAGKTQYF
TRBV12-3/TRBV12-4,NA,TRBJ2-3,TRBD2,TGTTCCAGCGGTCTAGCGGGAGTCGTTTTCACAGATACGCAGTATTTT,CSSGLAGVVFTDTQYF
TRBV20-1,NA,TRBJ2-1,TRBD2,TGCAGTGCTAAATCCGGGACTAGAGTGGATGAGCAGTTCTTC,CSAKSGTRVDEQFF
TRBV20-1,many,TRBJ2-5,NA,TGCAGTGCTAGAGATACAGGACAGATTCAAGAGACCCAGTACTTC,CSARDTGQIQETQYF
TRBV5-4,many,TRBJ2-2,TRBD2,TGTGCCAGCAGCTTGGATAGGTTCAGCGGGAGATTCGGGGAGCTGTTTTTT,CASSLDRFSGRFGELFF
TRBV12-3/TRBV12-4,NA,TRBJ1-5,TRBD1,TGTGCCAGCACTTGGAGGGGGCCTGGCAATCAGTCCCAGCATTTT,CASTWRGPGNQSQHF
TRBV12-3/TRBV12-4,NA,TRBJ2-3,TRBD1,TGTGCCAGCAGTACACAGGGGCAGGGCAATCAGCCCCAGTATTTT,CASSTQGQGNQPQYF
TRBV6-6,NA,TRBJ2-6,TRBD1,TGTGCCAGCAATATCAACCGGGACAGTTCTGGGGCCAACATCCTGACTTTC,CASNINRDSSGANILTF
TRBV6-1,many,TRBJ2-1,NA,TGTGCCAGCAGTAGAGCCGGGACAAAACGATACAATGAGCAGTTCTTC,CASSRAGTKRYNEQFF
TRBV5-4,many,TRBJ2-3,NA,TGTGCCAGCAGCTTTAGGGGGGGGCCCGAAGATACGCAGTATTTT,CASSFRGGPEDTQYF
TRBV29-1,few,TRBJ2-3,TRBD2,TGCAGCATTGTAGGGACTAGCGGGATAAGGAGCACAGATACGCAGTATTTT,CSIVGTSGIRSTDTQYF
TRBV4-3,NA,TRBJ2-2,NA,TGCGCCATCAGTCAAAACGGGGGGCGGCAAACCGGGGAGCTGTTTTTT,CAISQNGGRQTGELFF
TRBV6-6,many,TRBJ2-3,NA,TGTGCCAGCAGTGACCGCTCTAGCGCCGATACGCAGTATTTT,CASSDRSSADTQYF
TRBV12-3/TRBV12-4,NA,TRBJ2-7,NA,TGTGACAGCACCCTCAGGCTGGGAGTAGGCTACGAGCAGTACTTC,CDSTLRLGVGYEQYF
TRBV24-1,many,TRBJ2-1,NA,TGTGCCACCAGTGATTTTAGGTCAGGGGATCACAATGAGCAGTTCTTC,CATSDFRSGDHNEQFF
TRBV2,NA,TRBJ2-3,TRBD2,TGTGCCAGCAACTTGATGGGACTAGCGGTTCTAAGCACAGATACGCAGTATTTT,CASNLMGLAVLSTDTQYF
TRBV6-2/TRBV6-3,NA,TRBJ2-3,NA,TGTGCCAGCAGTTACGAAACGGGAGCAGATACGCAGTATTTT,CASSYETGADTQYF
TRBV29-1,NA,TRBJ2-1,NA,TGCAGCGTTGAAAGTAAACACAGCTCCTACAATGGGCGGTTCTTC,CSVESKHSSYNGRFF
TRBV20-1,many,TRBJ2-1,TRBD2,TGCAGTGCCATACCTCCCGGGAGGCACAACAATGAGCAGTTCTTC,CSAIPPGRHNNEQFF
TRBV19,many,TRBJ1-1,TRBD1,TGTGCCAGTAGTATTCAGGTAACAGGGGACACTGAAGCTTTCTTT,CASSIQVTGDTEAFF
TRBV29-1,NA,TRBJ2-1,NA,TGCAGCGTCGTATGGGCGGGATGGAGTTACAATGAGCAGTTCTTC,CSVVWAGWSYNEQFF
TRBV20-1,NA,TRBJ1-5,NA,TGCAGTGCTAGCGCTGGGACCGCTTCTTCCAATCAGCCCCGGCATTTT,CSASAGTASSNQPRHF
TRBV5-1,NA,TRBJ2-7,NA,TGCGCCAGCAGCTTGGATGCCGGCTACAATCAGTACTTC,CASSLDAGYNQYF
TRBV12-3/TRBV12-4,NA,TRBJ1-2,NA,TGTGCCAGCAGACAAGGACAAGCTAACTATGGATACATCTTC,CASRQGQANYGYIF
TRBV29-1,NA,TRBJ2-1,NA,TGCAGGGCTAACGAGGCCACACAGCGTGGCATGGCTGAGCAGTTCTTC,CRANEATQRGMAEQFF
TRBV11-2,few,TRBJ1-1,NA,TGTGCCAGTAGCTCACGAGTGGGGAACACTGAAGCTTTCTTT,CASSSRVGNTEAFF
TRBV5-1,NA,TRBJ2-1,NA,TGCGCCAGCAGCTTGAAGTCCTCCCAAACATACGATGAGCAGTTCTTC,CASSLKSSQTYDEQFF
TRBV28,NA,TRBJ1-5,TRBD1,TGTGCCAGCAGTCAAGGGGGCAGGGGGCCGGATCAGCCCCAGCATTTT,CASSQGGRGPDQPQHF
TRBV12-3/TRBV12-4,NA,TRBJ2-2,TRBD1,TGTGCCAGCCGATCCGGACAGGGGGCGCGAACCGGGGAGCCGTTTTTT,CASRSGQGARTGEPFF
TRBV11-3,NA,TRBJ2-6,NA,TGTGCCAGCTGCCAACAGGGTTCTGGGACCAAGGTCCTGACTTTC,CASCQQGSGTKVLTF
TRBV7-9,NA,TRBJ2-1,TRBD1,TGTGCCAGCGGCTCCGGGACAGGGATTGGGGGTGAGCAGTTCTTC,CASGSGTGIGGEQFF
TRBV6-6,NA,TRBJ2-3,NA,TGTGCCAGCAGTCCTCAAAAAACCTCAATAGATACGCAGTATTTT,CASSPQKTSIDTQYF
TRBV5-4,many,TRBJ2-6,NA,TGTGCCAGCAGCTTGTCAGGGCGGGGGGCCAACGTCCTGACTTTC,CASSLSGRGANVLTF
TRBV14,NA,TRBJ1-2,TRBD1,TGTGCCAGCAGTCAAGGGAGGGGACAGCTATATGGCTACAGCTTC,CASSQGRGQLYGYSF
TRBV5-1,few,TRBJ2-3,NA,TGCGCCAGCGGCGACAGGAACGCAGATACGCAGTATTTT,CASGDRNADTQYF
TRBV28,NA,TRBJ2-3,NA,TGTGCCAGCAGCCTGAGGGTTACGGGCCCAGATACGCAGTATTTT,CASSLRVTGPDTQYF
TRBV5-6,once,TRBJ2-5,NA,TGTGCCAGCAGCTCTCCTCAGGGAAAAGAGATACAGTACTTC,CASSSPQGKEIQYF
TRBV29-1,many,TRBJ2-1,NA,TGCAGCGTTGGAGACAATGAGCAGTTCTTC,CSVGDNEQFF
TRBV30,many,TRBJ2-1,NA,TGTGCCTGGACCCCGGGACGGAGCTCCTACAATGAGCAGTTCTTC,CAWTPGRSSYNEQFF
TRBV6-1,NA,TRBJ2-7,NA,TGTGCCAGCAGTGAAGCTCTTGGAGCAGGGAACGAGCAGTACTTC,CASSEALGAGNEQYF
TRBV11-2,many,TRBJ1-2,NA,TGTGCCAGCAGCTTAGGGGCCGGTTTTGGCTACACCTTC,CASSLGAGFGYTF
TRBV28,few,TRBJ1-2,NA,TGTGCCAGCCACCCCCCCGGGGGCGTGGGTGGCTATGGCTACACCTTC,CASHPPGGVGGYGYTF
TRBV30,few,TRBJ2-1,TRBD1,TGTGCCTGGACCCTTGGGACAGGGGGCGATGAGCAGTTCTTC,CAWTLGTGGDEQFF